These 20 T cell receptor beta chains were all obtained from the same sample, sequenced in a study of cytomegalovirus exposure and HLA in healthy donors. The PCR had 60 Vbeta and 13 Jbeta primers. Assay used: immunoSEQ multiplex PCR; TCRdb lists only in-frame clones, some missing. The data contain about 160,000 clones, around 79% of them seen just once; the ten biggest clones take up 3.1%. Sequenced material: PBMCs. These receptors were obtained from a woman aged 40 to 55 in good health and CMV-seronegative.

The chain has TRBV7-2 and TRBJ2-5; the match to TRBD2 covers 7 bases. The CDR3 extends over 14 amino acids. Germline V gene lookup returns CDR1 SGHTA and CDR2 FQGNSA. V trimming: 0 bases; J trimming: 5 bases; junction bases outside the gene matches: 3. In DNA, the CDR3 is TGTGCCAGCAGCTTAGCGGGGAGGGGCGAGACCCAGTACTTC. Amino acids: CASSLAGRGETQYF.

The chain links TRBV10-2 to TRBJ2-3; the D is unclear. Germline CDR1 reads WSHSY; CDR2 reads SAAADI. V lost 3 bases to trimming and J lost 4 bases, with 11 bases between them. The CDR3 is made up of 14 amino acids. The CDR3 loop reads CASSEIGTADTQYF. CDR3 nucleotides: TGCGCCAGCAGTGAAATAGGAACAGCAGATACGCAGTATTTT.

V gene TRBV19 combines with J gene TRBJ2-3; 10 bases match TRBD2. V was pared by 7 bases and J by 0 bases, with 10 bases of the junction left unmatched. The germline V gene has CDR1 LNHDA and CDR2 SQIVND (reference sequence). The CDR3 has 17 amino acids. CDR3 in amino acids: CASTRAGGRVSTDTQYF. The CDR3 nucleotides are TGTGCCAGTACCCGAGCGGGGGGGCGCGTAAGCACAGATACGCAGTATTTT.

The chain joins TRBV29-1 to TRBJ1-1, with TRBD1 identical over 8 bases. The CDR3 length is 14 residues. Germline V gene data show CDR1 as SQVTM and CDR2 as ANQGSEA. Trimming cost V 7 bases and J 0 bases; bases outside gene matches: 7. Here the CDR3 reads CSATGAHLNTEAFF. As DNA, the CDR3 is TGCAGCGCGACAGGGGCCCACTTGAACACTGAAGCTTTCTTT.

The chain has TRBV5-1 and TRBJ2-7, with D perhaps TRBD2 (5 bases). This CDR3 is 15 amino acids long. V lost 4 bases and J lost 0, with 14 bases in between. Germline CDR1 is SGHRS and CDR2 is YFSETQ. DNA of the CDR3: TGCGCCAGCAGCCCTGGACTCTTGAGCTCCTACGAGCAGTACTTC. As protein: CASSPGLLSSYEQYF.

V and J are TRBV18 and TRBJ1-3; 7 bases map to TRBD1. This CDR3 is 16 amino acids long. Per the germline V gene, CDR1 is KGHSH and CDR2 is LQKENI. J lost 4 bases, V lost 5 bases, and 11 bases had no gene match. CDR3 amino acids: CASSRDSITRGNTIYF. CDR3 coding DNA: TGTGCCAGCTCAAGGGACAGTATAACTCGGGGAAACACCATATATTTT.

Only a few counts were recorded for this clone. The chain employs TRBV7-9 and TRBJ1-1; TRBD1 is a possible D gene (5 bases). Germline lookup yields CDR1 SEHNR and CDR2 FQNEAQ (reference sequence). V lost 0 bases and J 7 bases, leaving 12 bases between the germline ends. The CDR3 has 14 residues. DNA for the CDR3: TGTGCCAGCAGCTTAGCGGGAGGGACGGGTGAAGCTTTCTTT. Amino acid sequence: CASSLAGGTGEAFF.

The chain recombines TRBV7-8 with TRBJ2-7; 16 nucleotides line up with TRBD2. Germline assignment: CDR1 SGHVS and CDR2 FQNEAQ. The length of the CDR3 is 14 residues. V lost 8 bases and J lost 4; bases outside the gene matches: 2. The CDR3 DNA is TGTGCCAGCGAGGGACTAGCGGGGGGGTACGAGCAGTACTTC. Translation gives CASEGLAGGYEQYF.

This chain links TRBV5-6 with TRBJ2-5, with D possibly TRBD2 on 7 matching bases. CDR3 length: 17 amino acids. V gave up 0 bases and J gave up 1 base, with 16 bases separating them. CDR1 is SGHDT, CDR2 YYEEEE, per germline. For the CDR3, the DNA is TGTGCCAGCAGCTTGGGGGCGGGGGCGCGTTCCCAAGAGACCCAGTACTTC. Amino acid sequence: CASSLGAGARSQETQYF.

For this clone: An end of the junction differs from the germline gene, which may be a read error. This chain connects TRBV2 to TRBJ1-1; 10 bases match TRBD1. The CDR3 totals 15 residues. Germline V gene lookup returns CDR1 SNHLY and CDR2 FYNNEI. The DNA of the CDR3 is TGTGCCAGCAGGGAAGGACAGGGGGGGAGGACTGAAGCTTTCTTT. Translation gives CASREGQGGRTEAFF.

The CDR3 coding sequence is TGTGCCAGTAGTATATGGGGGGCAGGGGGACGGACAGATACGCAGTATTTT. Amino acids: CASSIWGAGGRTDTQYF. The chain employs TRBV19 and TRBJ2-3, with a possible D match to TRBD1 (7 bases). Deletions cut 2 bases from V and 3 bases from J, with 18 bases between. The germline gives CDR1 LNHDA, CDR2 SQIVND (reference sequence). The CDR3 totals 17 residues.

The chain employs TRBV7-6 and TRBJ2-2; D not resolved. CDR1 and CDR2 from the germline V gene are SGHVS and FNYEAQ. The CDR3 is 17 residues long. V was shortened by 4 bases and J by 0 bases, with 15 bases between the two germline ends. The CDR3 reads CASSYPFGAANTGELFF. Here the CDR3 DNA reads TGTGCCAGCAGCTATCCCTTTGGAGCTGCGAACACCGGGGAGCTGTTTTTT.

The chain is built from TRBV5-6 and TRBJ2-5, with TRBD1 matching 9 bases. Germline V gene sequence: CDR1 SGHDT, CDR2 YYEEEE. V lost 3 bases and J lost 11; bases outside the gene matches: 8. The CDR3 sequence is 13 residues long. As DNA, the CDR3 is TGTGCCAGCAGCTGGGGACAGGGAGGGGAGCAGTACTTC. Translation gives CASSWGQGGEQYF.

The CDR3, as DNA: TGTGCCAGCAGAAAAGACAGGGGGTTTGCAGCTTTCTTT. It translates to CASRKDRGFAAFF. The chain couples TRBV6-5 to TRBJ1-1; 9 nucleotides align to TRBD1. The germline CDR1 and CDR2 sequences are MNHEY and SVGAGI. J lost 10 bases, V lost 6 bases, and 9 bases had no gene match. The CDR3 runs to 13 residues.

This clone was observed at least ten times. The chain employs TRBV7-9 and TRBJ1-1; TRBD1 matches at 9 bases. The V and J ends lost 3 bases and 0 bases, in that order; junction bases with no gene match: 5. Germline-derived CDR1 and CDR2 are SEHNR and FQNEAQ (reference sequence). This CDR3 contains 16 residues. In DNA form, the CDR3 reads TGTGCCAGCAGCTTCTCCGGGACAGGGATGAACACTGAAGCTTTCTTT. As protein: CASSFSGTGMNTEAFF.

The chain has TRBV25-1 and TRBJ1-2; TRBD1 might be the D (5 bases). The CDR3 has 12 residues. The germline V gene encodes CDR1 MGHDK and CDR2 SYGVNS. The DNA for the CDR3 is TGTTCGGACACGTCCAGTAACTATGGCTACACCTTC. Translating it yields CSDTSSNYGYTF.

This rearrangement joins TRBV4-1 to TRBJ2-5, with 11 nucleotides matching TRBD2. The CDR3 totals 18 residues. From germline, CDR1 is MGHRA and CDR2 YSYEKL. The V gene end was trimmed by 1 base and the J gene end by 4 bases; junction bases not matched to a gene: 11. In nucleotides, the CDR3 is TGCGCCAGCAGCCAAGGGCTAGCGGGGGGCCGCGGGGGAGAGACCCAGTACTTC. It yields the protein CASSQGLAGGRGGETQYF.

The chain links TRBV4-1 to TRBJ1-4, with 8 bases that match TRBD1. V trimming: 3 bases; J trimming: 8 bases; junction bases outside the gene matches: 11. The CDR3 covers 16 residues. Germline values: CDR1 MGHRA, CDR2 YSYEKL. The CDR3 nucleotides read TGCGCCAGCAGCCACAGGGGGCGGGTGGTCGAGGAAAAACTGTTTTTT. Translating gives CASSHRGRVVEEKLFF.

J is TRBJ1-1 and V is TRBV4-1, with D possibly being TRBD1 (5 bases). The CDR3 sequence is 16 residues long. The germline gives CDR1 MGHRA, CDR2 YSYEKL. Trimming cost V 4 bases and J 1 base, with 16 bases left between them. CDR3 protein: CASSPIWGGWNTEAFF. The CDR3 DNA sequence: TGCGCCAGCAGCCCAATTTGGGGGGGTTGGAACACTGAAGCTTTCTTT.

The chain couples TRBV29-1 to TRBJ2-5; possibly TRBD1 for D (5 bases). Trimming removed 4 bases at V and 1 base at J, with 7 bases between. Germline assignment: CDR1 SQVTM and CDR2 ANQGSEA. This CDR3 is 12 amino acids long. In DNA form, the CDR3 reads TGCAGCGTTGGGACACCCCAAGAGACCCAGTACTTC. This translates into CSVGTPQETQYF.